This entry features one T cell receptor (beta chain) sequence. Its antigen remains unidentified. This sample was included in a study of cytomegalovirus exposure and HLA in healthy donors. Overall study findings and caveats: Some V segments, TRBV6-2 and TRBV6-3 among them, were indistinguishable and were therefore excluded.

Primers included in the PCR were 60 Vbeta and 13 Jbeta primers. Clones were read by immunoSEQ multiplex PCR, and TCRdb kept only the in-frame ones, dropping some. The sample lists 100,000 to 150,000 clones; about 80% were seen once. This CDR3 is built from 15 residues. Trimming took off 6 bases at V and 5 bases at J, with 19 bases between the two ends. The germline V gene has CDR1 SEHNR and CDR2 FQNEAQ (reference sequence). The sample consisted of PBMCs. This sequence joins TRBV7-9 and TRBJ2-5, with D possibly being TRBD1 (8 bases). The receptor was derived from a woman between 45 and 60 years old in good health and CMV-seropositive. The CDR3 loop is CASSDDRGGEETQYF. The CDR3 bases are TGTGCCAGCAGTGACGACAGGGGAGGGGAGGAGACCCAGTACTTC.